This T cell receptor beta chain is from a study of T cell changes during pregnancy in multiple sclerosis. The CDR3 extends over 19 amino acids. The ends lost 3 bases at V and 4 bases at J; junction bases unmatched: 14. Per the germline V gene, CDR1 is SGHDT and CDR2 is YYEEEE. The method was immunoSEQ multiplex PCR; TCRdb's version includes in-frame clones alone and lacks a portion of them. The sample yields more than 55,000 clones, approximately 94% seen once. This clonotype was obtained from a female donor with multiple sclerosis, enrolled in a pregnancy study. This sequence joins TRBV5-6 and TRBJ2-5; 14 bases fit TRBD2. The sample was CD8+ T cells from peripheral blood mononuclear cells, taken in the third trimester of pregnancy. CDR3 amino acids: CASSYYGGLAGVEGETQYF. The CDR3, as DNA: TGTGCCAGCAGCTACTACGGGGGACTAGCGGGAGTAGAGGGAGAGACCCAGTACTTC.